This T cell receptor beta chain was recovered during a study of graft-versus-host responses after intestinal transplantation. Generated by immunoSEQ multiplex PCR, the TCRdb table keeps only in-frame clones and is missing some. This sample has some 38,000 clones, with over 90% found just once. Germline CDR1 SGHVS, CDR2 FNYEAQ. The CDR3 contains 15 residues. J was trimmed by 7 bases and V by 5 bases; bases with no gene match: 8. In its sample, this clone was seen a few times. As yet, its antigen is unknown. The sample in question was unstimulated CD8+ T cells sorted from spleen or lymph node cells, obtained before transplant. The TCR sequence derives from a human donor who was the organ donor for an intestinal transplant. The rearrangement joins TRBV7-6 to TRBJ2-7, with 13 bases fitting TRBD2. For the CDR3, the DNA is TGTGCCAGCAGCGGAACTAGCGGGAGGGCAGGAGAGCAGTACTTC. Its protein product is CASSGTSGRAGEQYF.